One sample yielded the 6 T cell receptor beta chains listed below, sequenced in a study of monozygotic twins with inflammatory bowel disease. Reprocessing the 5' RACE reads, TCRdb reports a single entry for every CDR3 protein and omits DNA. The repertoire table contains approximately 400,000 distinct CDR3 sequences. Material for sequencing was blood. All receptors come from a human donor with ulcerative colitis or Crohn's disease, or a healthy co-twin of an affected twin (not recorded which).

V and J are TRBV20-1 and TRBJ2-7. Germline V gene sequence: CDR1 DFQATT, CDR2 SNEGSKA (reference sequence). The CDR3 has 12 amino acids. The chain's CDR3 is CSGQTYAYEQYF.

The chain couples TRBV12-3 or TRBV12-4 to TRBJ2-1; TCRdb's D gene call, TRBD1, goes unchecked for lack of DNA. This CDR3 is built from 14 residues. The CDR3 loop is CASRRDRVRNEQFF.

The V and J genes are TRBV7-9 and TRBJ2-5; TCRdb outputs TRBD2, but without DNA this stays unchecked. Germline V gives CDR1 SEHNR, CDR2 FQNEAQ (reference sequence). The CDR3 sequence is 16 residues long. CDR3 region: CASSKAGSGGRETQYF.

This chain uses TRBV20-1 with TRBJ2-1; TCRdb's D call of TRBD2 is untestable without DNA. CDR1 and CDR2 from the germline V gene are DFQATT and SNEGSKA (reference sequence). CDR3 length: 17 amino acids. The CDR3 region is CSARVPGLAGGTNEQFF.

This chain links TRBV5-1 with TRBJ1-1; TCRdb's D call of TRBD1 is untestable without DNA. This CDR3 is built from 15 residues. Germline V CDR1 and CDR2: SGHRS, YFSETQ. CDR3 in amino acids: CASSLGDGKNTEAFF.

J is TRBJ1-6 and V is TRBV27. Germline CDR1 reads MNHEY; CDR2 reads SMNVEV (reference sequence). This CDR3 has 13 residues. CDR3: CASSLVSASPLHF.